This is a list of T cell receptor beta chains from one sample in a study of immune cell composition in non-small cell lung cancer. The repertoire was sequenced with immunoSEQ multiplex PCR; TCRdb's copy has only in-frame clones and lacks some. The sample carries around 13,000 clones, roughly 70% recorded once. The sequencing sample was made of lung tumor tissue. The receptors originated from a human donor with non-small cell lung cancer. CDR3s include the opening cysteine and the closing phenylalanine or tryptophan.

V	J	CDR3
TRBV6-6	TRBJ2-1	CASSQTGEQFF
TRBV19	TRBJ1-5	CASSPTGKNQPQHF
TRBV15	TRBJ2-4	CATSRDPRGLNIQYF
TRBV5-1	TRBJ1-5	CASSVDSQNQPQHF
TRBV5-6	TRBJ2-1	CASSRQKMREGLYNEQFF
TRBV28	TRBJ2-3	CASSFTLSENTDTQYF
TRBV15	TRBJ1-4	CATSRDGGSNEKLFF
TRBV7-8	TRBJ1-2	CASSPEFNYGYTF
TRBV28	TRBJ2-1	CASRVTGPLIDEQFF
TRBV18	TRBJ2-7	CASSPIGVGTGPRQYF
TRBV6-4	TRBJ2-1	CASSEGLAGDYNEQFF
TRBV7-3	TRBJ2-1	CASSSNTGTGSYNEQFF
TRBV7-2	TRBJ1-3	CASSSRGGQGGNTIYF
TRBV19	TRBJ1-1	CASGFDRDTEAFF
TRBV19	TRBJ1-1	CASIPGTGAGREAFF
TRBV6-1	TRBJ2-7	CASRQYHTGVYEQYF
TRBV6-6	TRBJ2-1	CASSTDNEQFF
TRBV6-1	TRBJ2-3	CASSEITGPDTQYF
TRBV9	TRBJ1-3	CASSATGTFSGNTIYF
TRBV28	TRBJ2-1	CASSLRLAGDNEQFF
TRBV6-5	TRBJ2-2	CASSYRTSGRAGELFF
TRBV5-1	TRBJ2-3	CASSDRATDTQYF
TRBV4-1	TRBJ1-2	CASSPVRGGGYGYTF
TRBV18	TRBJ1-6	CASSPQAGGYNSPLHF
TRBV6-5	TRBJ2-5	CASSYGQLQETQYF
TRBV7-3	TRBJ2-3	CASSPSVRDTQYF
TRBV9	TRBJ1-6	CASSVTDQGTSPLHF
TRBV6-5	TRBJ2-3	CASRYRGYGDTQYF
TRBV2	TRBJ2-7	CASSGISLTGYEQYF
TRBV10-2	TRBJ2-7	CASSDPRTGINSVGEQYF
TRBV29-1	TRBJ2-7	CSVGVGAGGPYEQYF